This T cell receptor (beta chain) emerged from a study of persistence of HIV-infected CD4 T cells. For the study at large: Donors had been on suppressive ART for a median of around 8 years. Anti-CD3/anti-CD28 beads activated more cells than antigen stimulation did.

As concerns this clone: What it binds is unknown.

CDR3 length equals 15 residues. Trimming stripped 3 bases from V and 0 bases from J, with 10 bases between. Germline-derived CDR1 and CDR2 are KGHSH and LQKENI. This was the immunoSEQ version 4 assay in survey mode. Template was genomic DNA at around 10 ng/uL, with up to roughly 1 ug used per sample. Sequencing used immunoSEQ multiplex PCR; TCRdb keeps in-frame clones, though not all of them. The sample comprises 40,000 to 45,000 clones, roughly 92% of which are singletons, and 1.5% to 2% rests with the top ten. Nonspecific anti-CD3/anti-CD28 bead stimulation represents the broad CD4+ T cell repertoire. Responding CD4+ T cells were sorted by upregulation of both CD40 ligand and CD69. An 18-hour stimulation of CD8-depleted PBMCs used anti-CD28/CD49d costimulation, CD40-blocking antibody and enfuvirtide.

V is TRBV18 and J is TRBJ2-3, with a weak D call TRBD1 (6 bases). This specimen consisted of CD4+ T cells sorted from PBMCs after roughly 17-hour stimulation, obtained from a patient who received antiretroviral therapy. The sequence derives from an adult man with HIV who was CMV-seropositive. The CDR3 DNA is TGTGCCAGCTCACCCCGGGACACCAGCACAGATACGCAGTATTTT. Translated, it gives CASSPRDTSTDTQYF.